This TCR beta chain was sequenced in a study of OX40 agonist ivuxolimab in advanced cancers. Overall study: Six ivuxolimab dose levels, 0.01 to 10 mg/kg, were given intravenously every 2 weeks. Checkpoint inhibitors had been given previously to 35% to 50% of patients.

Patients were ineligible given autoimmune disease history or systemic immunosuppression. Trimming stripped 6 bases from V and 4 bases from J, with 24 bases between. The CDR3 is made up of 16 amino acids. CDR1 is GTSNPN and CDR2 is SVGIG in the germline V gene (reference sequence). Sequenced by immunoSEQ multiplex PCR; TCRdb stores in-frame clones only, minus some. Among 55,000 to 70,000 clones, 65% to 85% were seen once, and the ten largest hold about 11%. The rearrangement links TRBV30 to TRBJ1-2; D ambiguous. The sequencing here drew on CD4+ or CD8+ T cells sorted from blood, taken in a trial of the OX40 agonist ivuxolimab. This clonotype originated in an adult with an advanced solid tumor such as melanoma, head and neck, liver or kidney cancer. The CDR3 sequence: CACKLSGTLSPYGYTF. The CDR3 nucleotides are TGTGCCTGTAAGCTTTCCGGTACTTTAAGCCCCTATGGCTACACCTTC.